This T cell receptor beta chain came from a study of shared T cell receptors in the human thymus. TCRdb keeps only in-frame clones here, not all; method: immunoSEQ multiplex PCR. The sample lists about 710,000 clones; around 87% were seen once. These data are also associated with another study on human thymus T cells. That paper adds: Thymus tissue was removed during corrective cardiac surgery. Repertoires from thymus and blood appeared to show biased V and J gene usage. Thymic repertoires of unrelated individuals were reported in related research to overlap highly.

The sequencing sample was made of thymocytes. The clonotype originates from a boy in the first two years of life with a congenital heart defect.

The CDR3 protein is CASSVGGQRQIQETQYF. CDR3 coding DNA: TGTGCCAGCAGCGTAGGGGGACAGCGCCAGATCCAAGAGACCCAGTACTTC. V gene TRBV9 combines with J gene TRBJ2-5; TRBD1 matches 7 bases. Germline lookup yields CDR1 SGDLS and CDR2 YYNGEE. The CDR3 runs 17 residues. Trimming at V came to 0 bases and at J to 1 base, leaving 9 bases not matched to a gene.